What follows are 12 T cell receptor beta chains derived from one specimen sequenced in a study of cytomegalovirus exposure and HLA in healthy donors. The PCR made use of 60 Vbeta and 13 Jbeta primers. Method: immunoSEQ multiplex PCR; TCRdb's copy keeps in-frame clones and lacks some. The sample consists of about 130,000 clones, under 90% of them appearing once. Sequencing was done on a sample of PBMCs. These receptors were collected from a woman aged 40 to 50 in good health and CMV-seronegative.

The chain joins TRBV28 to TRBJ1-5, with 9 bases lining up with TRBD1. The ends lost 4 bases at V and 5 bases at J; junction bases unmatched: 3. The CDR3 sequence is 14 residues long. Looked up from germline, CDR1 is MDHEN and CDR2 is SYDVKM. CDR3 region: CASSSTGGDQPQHF. CDR3 DNA sequence: TGTGCCAGCAGTTCGACAGGGGGGGATCAGCCCCAGCATTTT.

The CDR3 nucleotides read TGCGCCAGCAGCCAGAGCCTGTCCTACGAGCAGTACTTC. Encoded protein: CASSQSLSYEQYF. The chain couples TRBV4-1 to TRBJ2-7, with no clear D. V shed 3 bases and J shed 1 base, with 7 bases lying between them. The CDR3 runs 13 residues. From germline, CDR1 is MGHRA and CDR2 YSYEKL.

The genes are TRBV2 and TRBJ2-7, with 7 bases matching TRBD1. The CDR3 runs 15 residues. With V trimmed by 8 bases and J by 6 bases, 16 bases remained unmatched. The V gene's germline CDR1 is SNHLY and CDR2 FYNNEI. The CDR3 DNA is TGTGCCAGCCAGTTCCAGGGGGAATCTCCGGGCGAGCAGTACTTC. Translated, it gives CASQFQGESPGEQYF.

The genes are TRBV2 and TRBJ2-3; weak D call: TRBD2 (6 bases). CDR1 is SNHLY and CDR2 is FYNNEI in the germline V gene. V was cut by 4 bases and J by 0 bases, with 11 bases left in between. The CDR3 covers 15 residues. CDR3 residues: CASSGGLTSTDTQYF. DNA for the CDR3: TGTGCCAGCAGTGGGGGACTGACTAGCACAGATACGCAGTATTTT.

The V and J genes are TRBV28 and TRBJ1-4, with 7 positions matching TRBD1. CDR1 is MDHEN, CDR2 SYDVKM, per germline. The ends lost 5 bases at V and 0 bases at J; junction bases unmatched: 9. The CDR3 runs 17 residues. The CDR3 protein is CASSRGRTGTTNEKLFF. CDR3 coding DNA: TGTGCCAGCAGTAGGGGACGGACAGGTACAACTAATGAAAAACTGTTTTTT.

The V and J genes are TRBV2 and TRBJ2-7; a possible D gene is TRBD1 (5 bases). Trimming took off 4 bases at V and 5 bases at J, with 15 bases between the two ends. Germline assignment: CDR1 SNHLY and CDR2 FYNNEI. The CDR3 has 14 residues. CDR3 in DNA: TGTGCCAGCAGTGCGCTCCAGGGCGACCACGAGCAGTACTTC. It codes for CASSALQGDHEQYF.

The chain has TRBV6-1 and TRBJ1-5; TRBD1 might be the D (5 bases). Germline lookup yields CDR1 MNHNS and CDR2 SASEGT. The CDR3 loop spans 15 amino acids. The V end was cut by 5 bases, the J end by 6 bases, with 17 bases between. DNA of the CDR3: TGTGCCAGCAGTTCAGAAGCCGGGGGGGGTCAGCCCCAGCATTTT. This encodes CASSSEAGGGQPQHF.

This chain connects TRBV27 to TRBJ2-3; TRBD2 matches at 10 bases. Unmatched junction bases numbered 4, after V lost 7 bases and J lost 3 bases. CDR1 and CDR2 (germline): MNHEY, SMNVEV (reference sequence). The CDR3 totals 14 residues. Here the CDR3 reads CASMTSGLTDTQYF. CDR3 nucleotide sequence: TGTGCCAGCATGACTAGCGGGCTTACAGATACGCAGTATTTT.

The chain is built from TRBV7-9 and TRBJ2-7; the match to TRBD1 covers 10 bases. The CDR3 is made up of 15 amino acids. The V gene end was trimmed by 5 bases and the J gene end by 4 bases; junction bases not matched to a gene: 8. Per the germline V gene, CDR1 is SEHNR and CDR2 is FQNEAQ (reference sequence). Here the CDR3 DNA reads TGTGCCAGCAGCGCCGGGACAGGGGCAAGGTACGAGCAGTACTTC. Protein: CASSAGTGARYEQYF.

CDR3: CASSSGTRLGYTF. The CDR3 nucleotides are TGTGCCAGCAGTTCCGGGACACGGTTGGGCTACACCTTC. V is TRBV6-6 and J is TRBJ1-2; tentatively, D is TRBD1 (6 bases). V gave up 4 bases and J gave up 8 bases, with 14 bases separating them. Germline CDR1 MNHNY, CDR2 SVGAGI (reference sequence). This CDR3 is built from 13 residues.

The rearrangement uses TRBV19 and TRBJ1-1, with 11 bases identical to TRBD1. J lost 1 base, V lost 10 bases, and 14 bases had no gene match. CDR3 size: 17 residues. Germline values: CDR1 LNHDA, CDR2 SQIVND (reference sequence). CDR3 nucleotide sequence: TGTGCCACTTCCGCCGGGACAGGGGGATACTGGAACACTGAAGCTTTCTTT. As protein: CATSAGTGGYWNTEAFF.

V and J are TRBV19 and TRBJ2-7; 16 bases agree with TRBD2. The germline V gene encodes CDR1 LNHDA and CDR2 SQIVND (reference sequence). The CDR3 covers 15 residues. The V gene end was trimmed by 5 bases and the J gene end by 5 bases; junction bases not matched to a gene: 3. The CDR3 nucleotides read TGTGCCAGTAGTTGGGGGACTAGCGGGAGGGACGAGCAGTACTTC. Its translation: CASSWGTSGRDEQYF.